The 27 T cell receptor beta chains below come from one sample, sequenced in a study of identical twins (TCRdb year 2016). Library preparation was by 5' RACE. Sequencing relied on an Illumina HiSeq 2000. TCRdb trimmed public reads at Q25 via fastp, called clones via MiXCR and kept in-frame beta chains. Identical CDR3 protein sequences are pooled into one entry, listed with their most common genes and DNA. The sample table holds roughly 150,000 distinct CDR3 sequences, of which 3% to 4.5% were seen once. Of the sample, 8.1% is held by the ten largest clones. The sample was memory T cells sorted from blood. According to the study, the label for this sample's cell subset or site signals: CD45RO+ enriched T cells. Receptors were obtained from a man aged 18 to 29 in good health.

This clonotype was seen ten or more times. This rearrangement joins TRBV11-2 to TRBJ2-7; 8 bases fit TRBD1. Germline-derived CDR1 and CDR2 are SGHAT and FQNNGV. V dropped 3 bases and J dropped 8; count of bases not matched to a gene: 6. CDR3 length: 13 residues. The CDR3 nucleotides are TGTGCCAGCAGCTTGGACAGGGAATCGAAGCAGTACGTC. Protein product: CASSLDRESKQYV.

This clonotype was observed many times. The V and J genes are TRBV12-3 or TRBV12-4 and TRBJ2-1, with no clear D. Deletions cut 6 bases from V and 7 bases from J, with 13 bases between. The CDR3 loop spans 13 amino acids. The CDR3 reads CASSRLLVNEQFF. CDR3 DNA: TGTGCCAGCAGCCGCCTCTTAGTAAATGAGCAGTTCTTC.

This clonotype was detected a few times. The gene calls are TRBV20-1 and TRBJ2-1, with 9 bases aligning to TRBD2. The CDR3 consists of 15 residues. The germline CDR1 and CDR2 sequences are DFQATT and SNEGSKA (reference sequence). The ends lost 6 bases at V and 9 bases at J; junction bases unmatched: 15. The CDR3 is CSASSASGILAEQFF. The CDR3 DNA sequence: TGCAGTGCCAGCTCGGCTAGCGGGATTCTGGCTGAGCAGTTCTTC.

At least ten counts were recorded for this clonotype. This chain connects TRBV12-3 or TRBV12-4 to TRBJ2-5; 7 positions match TRBD2. The CDR3 spans 15 residues. V dropped 3 bases and J dropped 2; count of bases not matched to a gene: 6. CDR3 loop: CASSLRGLRQETQYF. The CDR3 DNA reads as TGTGCCAGCAGTTTGCGGGGGTTGCGTCAAGAGACCCAGTACTTC.

Many counts were recorded for this clonotype. The J gene is TRBJ1-6, the V gene TRBV20-1, with 8 bases identical to TRBD1. Trimming at V came to 2 bases and at J to 6 bases, leaving 6 bases not matched to a gene. From germline, CDR1 is DFQATT and CDR2 SNEGSKA (reference sequence). The CDR3 has 15 residues. CDR3 nucleotides: TGCAGTGCTAGATCTCGGACAGGGCTTAATTCACCCCTCCACTTT. This encodes CSARSRTGLNSPLHF.

Ten or more counts support this clonotype. The V gene is TRBV7-7, the J gene TRBJ2-2; TRBD2 aligns across 8 bases. CDR1 and CDR2 (germline): SSHAT, FNYEAQ (reference sequence). V lost 3 bases to trimming and J lost 5 bases; unmatched junction nucleotides: 5. This CDR3 region has 15 residues. CDR3 nucleotides: TGTGCCAGCAGCTTTGCGGGAGGAGGAACCGGGGAGCTGTTTTTT. Its translation: CASSFAGGGTGELFF.

This clonotype was detected many times. The J gene is TRBJ2-5, the V gene TRBV6-1; D unresolved. Trimming cost V 7 bases and J 5 bases, with 14 bases left between them. This CDR3 is 13 amino acids long. Per the germline V gene, CDR1 is MNHNS and CDR2 is SASEGT. The CDR3 DNA follows: TGTGCCAGCAATCTCAGGACGTCGGAGACCCAGTACTTC. Its translation is CASNLRTSETQYF.

At least ten counts were recorded for this clonotype. CDR3 loop: CSALRGMSNTGELFF. The CDR3 coding sequence is TGCAGCGCCCTGCGGGGGATGTCCAACACCGGGGAGCTGTTTTTT. V gene TRBV29-1 combines with J gene TRBJ2-2, with 7 bases identical to TRBD2. CDR1 is SQVTM and CDR2 is ANQGSEA in the germline V gene. The CDR3 is 15 amino acids. After removal of 7 bases from V and 2 bases from J, the junction contained 10 bases not matched to a gene.

This clonotype was found a few times. This chain uses TRBV27 with TRBJ2-3, with a weak D call TRBD2 (6 bases). This CDR3 comprises 15 residues. V lost 3 bases, J lost 2 bases, and 12 bases lay in between. Per germline, CDR1 MNHEY and CDR2 SMNVEV (reference sequence). DNA for the CDR3: TGTGCCAGCAGTTTCGGGGGACGGGACACAGATACGCAGTATTTT. Translated, it gives CASSFGGRDTDTQYF.

This clonotype was picked up a small number of times. The genes are TRBV12-3 or TRBV12-4 and TRBJ1-5; 9 nucleotides line up with TRBD1. V was pared by 4 bases and J by 5 bases, with 6 bases of the junction left unmatched. CDR3 length equals 15 residues. The CDR3 region is CASSSRDRVDQPQHF. CDR3 nucleotides: TGTGCCAGCAGTTCCCGGGACAGGGTCGATCAGCCCCAGCATTTT.

At least ten counts were recorded for this clonotype. This chain uses TRBV2 with TRBJ2-1; D gene ambiguous. This CDR3 is built from 15 residues. Germline V gene data show CDR1 as SNHLY and CDR2 as FYNNEI. Trimming removed 0 bases from V and 9 bases from J, with 15 bases in between. DNA of the CDR3: TGTGCCAGCAGTGAAGCGCGGTCTGAGACCACTGAGCAGTTCTTC. As protein: CASSEARSETTEQFF.

This clonotype has ten or more counts. The rearrangement uses TRBV12-5 and TRBJ1-1; D unresolved. This CDR3 has 14 residues. V shed 0 bases and J shed 7 bases, with 12 bases lying between them. Germline CDR1 LGHNT, CDR2 FRNRAP. The CDR3: CASGLVGRAIEAFF. The CDR3 DNA reads as TGTGCTAGTGGTTTGGTTGGTAGGGCGATTGAAGCTTTCTTT.

This clonotype came up many times. This chain joins TRBV7-9 and TRBJ1-1, with D perhaps TRBD1 (6 bases). CDR1 is SEHNR, CDR2 FQNEAQ, per germline (reference sequence). Trimming took off 5 bases at V and 3 bases at J, with 19 bases between the two ends. This CDR3 is built from 16 residues. CDR3 DNA: TGTGCCAGCAGCCGGGGACACCTCGATGCGGACACTGAAGCTTTCTTT. Its protein product is CASSRGHLDADTEAFF.

This clonotype was recorded at least ten times. The chain has TRBV6-5 and TRBJ2-3; 9 positions agree with TRBD2. The CDR3 loop spans 16 amino acids. Trimming at V came to 2 bases and at J to 8 bases, leaving 11 bases not matched to a gene. Per the germline V gene, CDR1 is MNHEY and CDR2 is SVGAGI. The CDR3 nucleotides are TGTGCCAGCAGTTACCCAGCACTAGCGGGCGGTGGTACGCAGTATTTT. Protein product: CASSYPALAGGGTQYF.

J is TRBJ1-2 and V is TRBV28, with D tentatively TRBD1 (5 bases). From germline, CDR1 is MDHEN and CDR2 SYDVKM. This CDR3 is 11 amino acids long. V lost 7 bases and J 7 bases, leaving 10 bases between the germline ends. The CDR3 loop reads CASNAGLGYTF. The CDR3 DNA follows: TGTGCCAGCAATGCGGGGCTTGGCTACACCTTC.

This clonotype has ten or more counts. The final CDR3 position lacks the conserved phenylalanine or tryptophan, pointing to a likely read error. The chain carries TRBV5-1 and TRBJ2-7; D gene unclear. With 0 bases removed from V and 5 bases from J, the gap between germline ends came to 3 bases. CDR1 is SGHRS and CDR2 is YFSETQ in the germline V gene. The CDR3 has 11 residues. The CDR3, as DNA: TGCGCCAGCAGCTTGGTAGACGAGCAGTACTAC. Translated, it gives CASSLVDEQYY.

The chain joins TRBV7-9 to TRBJ2-1; 9 bases are shared with TRBD2. In germline, CDR1 is SEHNR, CDR2 FQNEAQ (reference sequence). This CDR3 is built from 15 residues. The V and J ends lost 0 bases and 7 bases, in that order; junction bases with no gene match: 4. CDR3 amino acids: CASSLASGSWNEQFF. Written as DNA, the CDR3 is TGTGCCAGCAGCTTAGCTAGCGGGAGCTGGAATGAGCAGTTCTTC.

This clonotype was seen ten or more times. The V call is TRBV3-1, the J call TRBJ1-2; D not certain. The CDR3 sequence is 14 residues long. Germline CDR1 and CDR2: LGHDT and YNNKEL (reference sequence). Trimming removed 0 bases at V and 1 base at J, with 6 bases between. The CDR3 DNA follows: TGTGCCAGCAGCCAAGACCCCCGTAACTATGGCTACACCTTC. Amino acids: CASSQDPRNYGYTF.

The table lists this clonotype with many counts. The chain links TRBV10-3 to TRBJ1-4; 7 bases align to TRBD1. V shed 8 bases and J 2 bases; nucleotides not matched to a gene: 2. The CDR3 totals 13 residues. The germline V gene has CDR1 ENHRY and CDR2 SYGVKD. Written as DNA, the CDR3 is TGTGCCATCCGACAGGGCACTAATGAAAAACTGTTTTTT. Protein sequence: CAIRQGTNEKLFF.

This clonotype has a count of ten or more. The CDR3 loop is CASSEERSGANVLTF. For the CDR3, the DNA is TGTGCCAGCAGTGAGGAGCGTTCTGGGGCCAACGTCCTGACTTTC. This sequence joins TRBV25-1 and TRBJ2-6; D is unclear. The CDR3 loop spans 15 amino acids. Germline CDR1 MGHDK, CDR2 SYGVNS. V lost 3 bases and J lost 1, with 7 bases in between.

This clonotype showed up many times. The chain combines TRBV12-3 or TRBV12-4 with TRBJ2-2; 9 bases align to TRBD2. Trimming took 5 bases from V and 5 from J; bases not matched to a gene: 6. CDR3 size: 15 residues. In DNA, the CDR3 is TGTGCCAGCAGTCCCGGGACTAGCCCAACCGGGGAGCTGTTTTTT. This sequence encodes CASSPGTSPTGELFF.

In its sample, this clonotype was seen many times. The rearrangement uses TRBV15 and TRBJ1-4; D not certain. The CDR3 consists of 15 residues. Per the germline V gene, CDR1 is LNHNV and CDR2 is YYDKDF (reference sequence). Trimming stripped 0 bases from V and 7 bases from J, with 12 bases between. CDR3 nucleotide sequence: TGTGCCACCAGCAGAGAGGGAGAAGTCTTTGAAAAACTGTTTTTT. Translation: CATSREGEVFEKLFF.

This clonotype appeared many times. The chain couples TRBV20-1 to TRBJ2-1, with unresolved D. The CDR3 consists of 12 residues. The germline V gene encodes CDR1 DFQATT and CDR2 SNEGSKA (reference sequence). With 1 base removed from V and 8 bases from J, the gap between germline ends came to 9 bases. CDR3 protein: CSARGFVDEQFF. CDR3 in DNA: TGCAGTGCTAGAGGATTTGTCGATGAGCAGTTCTTC.

This clonotype was counted at least ten times. The chain links TRBV5-1 to TRBJ1-1; D ambiguous. This CDR3 has 15 residues. V lost 1 base to trimming and J lost 4 bases, with 14 bases between them. CDR1 SGHRS and CDR2 YFSETQ come from the germline V gene. CDR3 in amino acids: CASSLFVEGRTEAFF. The CDR3 nucleotides are TGCGCCAGCAGCTTGTTTGTAGAGGGTCGCACTGAAGCTTTCTTT.

This clonotype has a count of ten or more. The CDR3 sequence: CSTTGTGGIRNGYTF. CDR3 sequence (DNA): TGCAGTACAACCGGGACAGGGGGTATAAGGAATGGCTACACCTTC. The chain links TRBV20-1 to TRBJ1-2; TRBD1 matches at 11 bases. Per the germline V gene, CDR1 is DFQATT and CDR2 is SNEGSKA (reference sequence). V shed 8 bases and J 6 bases; nucleotides not matched to a gene: 14. This CDR3 has 15 residues.

In its sample, this clonotype was seen many times. CDR3 coding DNA: TGTGCCAGCAGCTTAGATGGTAACAGGGAGCTTGATGGCTACACCTTC. Its protein is CASSLDGNRELDGYTF. The rearrangement uses TRBV11-3 and TRBJ1-2, with D possibly matching TRBD1 (6 bases). Per germline, CDR1 SGHNT and CDR2 YENEEA. The CDR3 sequence is 16 residues long. Trimming cost V 0 bases and J 6 bases, with 17 bases left between them.

This clonotype was detected many times. The chain has TRBV5-1 and TRBJ2-3, with TRBD2 identical over 11 bases. Germline CDR1 and CDR2: SGHRS and YFSETQ. The trim removed 4 bases at V and 4 bases at J, leaving 5 bases unmatched. CDR3 length: 15 amino acids. The CDR3 sequence is CASSPTSGRADTQYF. CDR3 coding DNA: TGCGCCAGCAGCCCAACTAGCGGGAGAGCAGATACGCAGTATTTT.